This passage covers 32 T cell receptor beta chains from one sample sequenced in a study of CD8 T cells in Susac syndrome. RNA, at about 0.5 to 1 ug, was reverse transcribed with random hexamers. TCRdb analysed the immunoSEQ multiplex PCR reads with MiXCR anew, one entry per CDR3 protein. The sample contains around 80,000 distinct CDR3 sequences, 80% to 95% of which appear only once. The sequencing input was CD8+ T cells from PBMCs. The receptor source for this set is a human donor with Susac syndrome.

In DNA form, the CDR3 reads TGCGCCAGCAGCCAAGATCCTAGCAGCACAGATACGCAGTATTTT. The encoded protein is CASSQDPSSTDTQYF. V and J are TRBV4-3 and TRBJ2-3; TRBD2 is a possible D gene (5 bases). Trimming removed 0 bases from V and 0 bases from J, with 7 bases in between. Germline V CDR1 and CDR2: LGHNA, YSLEER. The CDR3 consists of 15 residues.

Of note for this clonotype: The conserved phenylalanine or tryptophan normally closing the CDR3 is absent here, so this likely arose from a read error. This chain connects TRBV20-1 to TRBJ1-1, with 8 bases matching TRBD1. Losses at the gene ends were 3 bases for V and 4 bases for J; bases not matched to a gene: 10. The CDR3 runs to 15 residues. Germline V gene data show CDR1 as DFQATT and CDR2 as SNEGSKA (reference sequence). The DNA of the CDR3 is TGCAGTGCTAGGGGTAACAGGGGGTCGCCCACTGAAGCTTTCCTT. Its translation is CSARGNRGSPTEAFL.

DNA of the CDR3: TGCAGTGCGTTGGGACTAGCGGGGAGCACAGATACGCAGTATTTT. Translation: CSALGLAGSTDTQYF. This chain connects TRBV20-1 to TRBJ2-3, with 13 bases identical to TRBD2. Germline V CDR1 and CDR2: DFQATT, SNEGSKA (reference sequence). This CDR3 spans 15 amino acids. V shed 6 bases, J shed 0 bases, and the junction held 3 bases outside the gene matches.

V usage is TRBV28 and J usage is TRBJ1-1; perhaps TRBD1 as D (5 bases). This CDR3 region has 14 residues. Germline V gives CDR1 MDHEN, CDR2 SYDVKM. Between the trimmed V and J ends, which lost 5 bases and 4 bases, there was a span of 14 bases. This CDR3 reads CASSPRGRVTEAFF. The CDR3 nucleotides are TGTGCCAGCAGTCCCCGAGGCAGGGTCACTGAAGCTTTCTTT. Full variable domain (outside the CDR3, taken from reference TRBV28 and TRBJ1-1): DVKVTQSSRYLVKRTGEKVFLECVQDMDHENMFWYRQDPGLGLRLIYFSYDVKMKEKGDIPEGYSVSREKKERFSLILESASTNQTSMYLCASSPRGRVTEAFFGQGTRLTVV.

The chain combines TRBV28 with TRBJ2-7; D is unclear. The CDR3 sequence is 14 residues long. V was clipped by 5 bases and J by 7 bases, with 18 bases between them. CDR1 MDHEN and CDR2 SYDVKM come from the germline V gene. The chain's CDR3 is CASSNVAATGEQYF. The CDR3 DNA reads TGTGCCAGCAGTAACGTCGCCGCGACGGGTGAGCAGTACTTC. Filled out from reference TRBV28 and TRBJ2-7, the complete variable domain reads DVKVTQSSRYLVKRTGEKVFLECVQDMDHENMFWYRQDPGLGLRLIYFSYDVKMKEKGDIPEGYSVSREKKERFSLILESASTNQTSMYLCASSNVAATGEQYFGPGTRLTVT.

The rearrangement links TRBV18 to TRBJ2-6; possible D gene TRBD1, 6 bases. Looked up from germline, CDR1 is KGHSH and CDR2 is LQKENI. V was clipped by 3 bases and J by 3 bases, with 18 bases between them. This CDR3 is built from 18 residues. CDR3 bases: TGTGCCAGCTCACCGAACAGGGCGACGGGCGGTGGGGCCAACGTCCTGACTTTC. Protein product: CASSPNRATGGGANVLTF.

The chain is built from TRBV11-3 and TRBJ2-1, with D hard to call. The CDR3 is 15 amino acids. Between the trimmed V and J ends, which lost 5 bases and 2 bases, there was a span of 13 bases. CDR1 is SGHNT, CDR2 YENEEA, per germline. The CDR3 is CASSPGQGPYNEQFF. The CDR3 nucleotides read TGTGCCAGCAGCCCAGGCCAAGGGCCCTACAATGAGCAGTTCTTC.

CDR3 in DNA: TGTGCCAGCAGCAAAGCGCCCGGGCCTAATGAAAAACTGTTTTTT. This encodes CASSKAPGPNEKLFF. The rearrangement joins TRBV21-1 to TRBJ1-4; the table's TRBD1 call for D was not verified on the DNA. TRBV21-1 represents a pseudogene. This CDR3 comprises 15 residues.

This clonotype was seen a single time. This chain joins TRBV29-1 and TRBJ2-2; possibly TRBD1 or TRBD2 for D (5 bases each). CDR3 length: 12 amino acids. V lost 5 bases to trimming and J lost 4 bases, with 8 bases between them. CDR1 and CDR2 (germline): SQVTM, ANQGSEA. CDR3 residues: CSVSGGTGELFF. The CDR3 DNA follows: TGCAGCGTTTCTGGGGGCACCGGGGAGCTGTTTTTT.

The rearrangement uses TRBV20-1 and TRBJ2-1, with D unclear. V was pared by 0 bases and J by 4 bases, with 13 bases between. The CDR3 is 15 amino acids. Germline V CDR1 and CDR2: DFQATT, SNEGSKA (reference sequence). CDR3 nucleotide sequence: TGCAGTGCTAGAGACCCCCTGGGATCTTACAATGAGCAGTTCTTC. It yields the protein CSARDPLGSYNEQFF.

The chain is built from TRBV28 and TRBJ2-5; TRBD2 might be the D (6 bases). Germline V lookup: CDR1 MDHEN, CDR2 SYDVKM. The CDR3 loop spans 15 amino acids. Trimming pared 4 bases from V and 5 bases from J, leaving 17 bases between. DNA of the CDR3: TGTGCCAGCAGTTCGGGACTCCTTACCTCGGAGACCCAGTACTTC. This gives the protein CASSSGLLTSETQYF.

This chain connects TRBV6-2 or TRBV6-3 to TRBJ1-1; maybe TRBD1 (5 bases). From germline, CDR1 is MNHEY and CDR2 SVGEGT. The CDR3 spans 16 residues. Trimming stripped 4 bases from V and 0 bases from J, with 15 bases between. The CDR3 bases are TGTGCCAGCAGTTCCTCGCGGGGCTTATTGAACACTGAAGCTTTCTTT. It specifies CASSSSRGLLNTEAFF.

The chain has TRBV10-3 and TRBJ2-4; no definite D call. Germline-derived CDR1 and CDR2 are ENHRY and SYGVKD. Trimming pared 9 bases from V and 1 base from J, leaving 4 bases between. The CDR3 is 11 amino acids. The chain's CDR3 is CAISAKNIQYF. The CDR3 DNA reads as TGTGCCATATCGGCCAAAAACATTCAGTACTTC.

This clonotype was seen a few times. In DNA, the CDR3 is TGTGCCAGCAGTCTCGGGACAGGGACCTACGAGCAGTACTTC. It is translated as CASSLGTGTYEQYF. The chain recombines TRBV28 with TRBJ2-7, with 9 bases identical to TRBD1. The length of the CDR3 is 14 residues. CDR1 is MDHEN and CDR2 is SYDVKM in the germline V gene. The trim removed 5 bases at V and 2 bases at J, leaving 4 bases unmatched. The full variable domain, with the rest looked up from reference TRBV28 and TRBJ2-7, is DVKVTQSSRYLVKRTGEKVFLECVQDMDHENMFWYRQDPGLGLRLIYFSYDVKMKEKGDIPEGYSVSREKKERFSLILESASTNQTSMYLCASSLGTGTYEQYFGPGTRLTVT.

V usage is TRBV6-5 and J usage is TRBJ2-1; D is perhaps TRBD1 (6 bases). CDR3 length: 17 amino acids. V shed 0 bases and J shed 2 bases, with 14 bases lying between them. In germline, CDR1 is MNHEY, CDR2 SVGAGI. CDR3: CASSYSGSAGAYNEQFF. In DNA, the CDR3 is TGTGCCAGCAGTTACTCAGGATCGGCAGGGGCCTACAATGAGCAGTTCTTC.

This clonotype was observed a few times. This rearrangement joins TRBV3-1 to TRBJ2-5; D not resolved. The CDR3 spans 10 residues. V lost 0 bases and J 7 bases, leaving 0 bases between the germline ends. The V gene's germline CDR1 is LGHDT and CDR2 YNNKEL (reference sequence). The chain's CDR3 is CASSQETQYF. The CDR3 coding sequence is TGTGCCAGCAGCCAAGAGACCCAGTACTTC.

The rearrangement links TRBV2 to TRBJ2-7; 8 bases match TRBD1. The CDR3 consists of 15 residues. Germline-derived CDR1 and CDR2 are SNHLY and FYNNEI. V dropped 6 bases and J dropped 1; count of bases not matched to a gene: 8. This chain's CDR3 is CASSKRTGSSYEQYF. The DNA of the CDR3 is TGTGCCAGCAGCAAAAGGACAGGGTCATCCTACGAGCAGTACTTC. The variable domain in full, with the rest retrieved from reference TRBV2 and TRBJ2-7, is EPEVTQTPSHQVTQMGQEVILRCVPISNHLYFYWYRQILGQKVEFLVSFYNNEISEKSEIFDDQFSVERPDGSNFTLKIRSTKLEDSAMYFCASSKRTGSSYEQYFGPGTRLTVT.

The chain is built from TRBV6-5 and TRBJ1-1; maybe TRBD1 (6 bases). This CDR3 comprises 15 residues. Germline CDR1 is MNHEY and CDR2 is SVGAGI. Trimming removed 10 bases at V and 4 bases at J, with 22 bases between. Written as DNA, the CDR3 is TGTGCCACCATAAAAGGGCCAGGGGTGGGCACTGAAGCTTTCTTT. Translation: CATIKGPGVGTEAFF.

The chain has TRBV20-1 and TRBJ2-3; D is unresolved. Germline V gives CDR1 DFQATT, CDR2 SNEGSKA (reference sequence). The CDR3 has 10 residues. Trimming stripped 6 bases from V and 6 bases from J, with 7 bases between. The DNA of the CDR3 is TGCAGTGCCAGTAGGGATACGCAGTATTTT. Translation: CSASRDTQYF.

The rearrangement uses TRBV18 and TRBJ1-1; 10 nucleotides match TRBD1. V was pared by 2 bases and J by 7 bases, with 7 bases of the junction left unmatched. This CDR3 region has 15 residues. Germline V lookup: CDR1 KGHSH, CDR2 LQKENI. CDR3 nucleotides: TGTGCCAGCTCACCAGGTGACAGGGGGCAGGATGAAGCTTTCTTT. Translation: CASSPGDRGQDEAFF.

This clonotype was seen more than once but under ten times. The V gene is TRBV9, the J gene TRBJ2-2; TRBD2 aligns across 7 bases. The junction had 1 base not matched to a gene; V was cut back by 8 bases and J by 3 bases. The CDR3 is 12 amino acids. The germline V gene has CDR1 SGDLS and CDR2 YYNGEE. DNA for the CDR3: TGTGCCAGTCGGGGGGACACCGGGGAGCTGTTTTTT. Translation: CASRGDTGELFF.

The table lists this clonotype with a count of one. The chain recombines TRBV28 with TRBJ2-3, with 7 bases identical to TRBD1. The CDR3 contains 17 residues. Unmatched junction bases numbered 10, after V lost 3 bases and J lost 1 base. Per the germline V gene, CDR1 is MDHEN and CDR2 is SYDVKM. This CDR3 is CASSLFGTATGTDTQYF. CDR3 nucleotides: TGTGCCAGCAGTTTGTTTGGGACAGCCACCGGCACAGATACGCAGTATTTT.

The CDR3, as DNA: TGCAGTGCTAGACGTCCGGGACAGAACACCGGGGAGCTGTTTTTT. Translation gives CSARRPGQNTGELFF. The V call is TRBV20-1, the J call TRBJ2-2, with a tentative D call TRBD1 (6 bases). CDR1 and CDR2 from the germline V gene are DFQATT and SNEGSKA (reference sequence). The CDR3 sequence is 15 residues long. V was shortened by 2 bases and J by 1 base, with 11 bases between the two germline ends.

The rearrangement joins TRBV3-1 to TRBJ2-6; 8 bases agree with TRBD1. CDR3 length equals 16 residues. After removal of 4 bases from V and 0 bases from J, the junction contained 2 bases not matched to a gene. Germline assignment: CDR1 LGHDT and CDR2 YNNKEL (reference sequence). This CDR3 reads CASSRTGTSGANVLTF. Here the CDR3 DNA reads TGTGCCAGCAGCCGGACAGGGACCTCTGGGGCCAACGTCCTGACTTTC.

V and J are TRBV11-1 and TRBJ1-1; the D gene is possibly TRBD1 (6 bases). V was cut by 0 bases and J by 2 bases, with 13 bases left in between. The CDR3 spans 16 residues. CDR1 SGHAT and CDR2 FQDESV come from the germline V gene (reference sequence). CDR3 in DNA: TGTGCCAGCAGCTTAGCAGCCGGACAGACAAACACTGAAGCTTTCTTT. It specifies CASSLAAGQTNTEAFF.

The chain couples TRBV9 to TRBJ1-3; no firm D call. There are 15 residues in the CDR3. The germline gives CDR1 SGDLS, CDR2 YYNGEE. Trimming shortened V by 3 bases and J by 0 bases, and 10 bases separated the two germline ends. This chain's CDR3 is CASSGFGISGNTIYF. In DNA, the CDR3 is TGTGCCAGCAGCGGATTCGGCATCTCTGGAAACACCATATATTTT. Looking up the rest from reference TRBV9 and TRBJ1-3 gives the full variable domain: DSGVTQTPKHLITATGQRVTLRCSPRSGDLSVYWYQQSLDQGLQFLIQYYNGEERAKGNILERFSAQQFPDLHSELNLSSLELGDSALYFCASSGFGISGNTIYFGEGSWLTVV.

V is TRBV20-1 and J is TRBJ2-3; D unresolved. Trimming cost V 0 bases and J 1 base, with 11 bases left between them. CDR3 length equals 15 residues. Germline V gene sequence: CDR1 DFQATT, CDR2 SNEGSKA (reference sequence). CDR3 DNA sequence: TGCAGTGCTAGAGATGTCGGCCCCGGCACAGATACGCAGTATTTT. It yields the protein CSARDVGPGTDTQYF.

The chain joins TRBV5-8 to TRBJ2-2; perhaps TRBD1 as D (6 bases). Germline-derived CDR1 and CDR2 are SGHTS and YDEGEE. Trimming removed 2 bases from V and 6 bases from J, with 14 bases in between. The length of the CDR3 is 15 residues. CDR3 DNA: TGTGCCAGCAGCTTTGAGGTCAGGGGATCCGGGGAGCTGTTTTTT. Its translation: CASSFEVRGSGELFF.

CDR3 sequence: CASSRENVHSAISPQHF. Written as DNA, the CDR3 is TGTGCCAGTAGTAGAGAGAATGTGCACTCGGCAATCAGCCCCCAGCATTTT. The V gene is TRBV19, the J gene TRBJ1-5; D uncertain. Germline CDR1 is LNHDA and CDR2 is SQIVND (reference sequence). V was clipped by 4 bases and J by 10 bases, with 26 bases between them. The CDR3 covers 17 residues.

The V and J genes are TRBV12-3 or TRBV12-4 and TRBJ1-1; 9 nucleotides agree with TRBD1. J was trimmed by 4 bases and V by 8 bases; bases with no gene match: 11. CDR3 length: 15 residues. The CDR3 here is CASLGTGRGGTEAFF. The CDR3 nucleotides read TGTGCCAGCTTAGGGACAGGGAGAGGCGGCACTGAAGCTTTCTTT.

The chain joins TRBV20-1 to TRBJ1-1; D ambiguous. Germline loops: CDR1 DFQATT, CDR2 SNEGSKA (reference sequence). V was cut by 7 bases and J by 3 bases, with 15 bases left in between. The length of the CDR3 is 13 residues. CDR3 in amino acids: CSVPSLEYTEAFF. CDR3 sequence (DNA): TGCAGTGTCCCCTCCCTCGAGTACACTGAAGCTTTCTTT.

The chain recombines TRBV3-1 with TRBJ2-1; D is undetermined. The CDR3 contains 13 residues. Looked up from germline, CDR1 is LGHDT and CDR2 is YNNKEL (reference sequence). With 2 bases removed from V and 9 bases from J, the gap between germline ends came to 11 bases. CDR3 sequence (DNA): TGTGCCAGCAGCCAAAGAGGAAAGGGTGAGCAGTTCTTC. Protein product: CASSQRGKGEQFF.